This T cell receptor beta chain is drawn from a study of blood T cell repertoires in COVID-19. The J segment lost 6 bases and the V segment lost 5 bases, leaving 12 bases of the junction unmatched. There are 17 residues in the CDR3. Germline values: CDR1 SGHAT, CDR2 FQNNGV. Profiling relied on immunoSEQ multiplex PCR, and the TCRdb table lists in-frame clones only, not all of them. Among hundreds of thousands of clones listed, about 90% were seen once. It was during active infection that Seattle patients were enrolled and then longitudinally followed. The sample comprised peripheral blood. The clonotype was recovered from a man aged 55 to 70 with COVID-19, enrolled during active disease. The chain recombines TRBV11-2 with TRBJ2-3; TRBD1 agrees at 12 bases. Here the CDR3 DNA reads TGTGCCAGCAGCCCATGGACCGGGACAGGGGGCTCCGATACGCAGTATTTT. It encodes CASSPWTGTGGSDTQYF. The whole variable domain, remainder taken from reference TRBV11-2 and TRBJ2-3, is EAGVAQSPRYKIIEKRQSVAFWCNPISGHATLYWYQQILGQGPKLLIQFQNNGVVDDSQLPKDRFSAERLKGVDSTLKIQPAKLEDSAVYLCASSPWTGTGGSDTQYFGPGTRLTVL.